A selection of T cell receptor beta chains follows, all from one sample in a study of blood T cells in healthy people across ages. TCRdb re-derived calls from the 5' RACE reads in MiXCR, one entry per CDR3 protein. Seen here are nearly 800,000 distinct CDR3 sequences, 20% to 25% observed once, and the top ten hold 3% to 4%. This sample was shared with a second study, whose subject was T cells of mothers and their children.

Input material: blood. Receptors were obtained from a boy between 10 and 17 years old in good health. CDR3s include the opening cysteine and the closing phenylalanine or tryptophan. A D gene is named only where the DNA matches it firmly. Clone size is shown for a subset of rows, as once, few, many or a class of expanded clone.

v_gene,d_gene,abundance,j_gene,CDR3aa,CDR3nt
TRBV27,-,-,TRBJ2-7,CASSYSGPTRDFAYEQYF,TGTGCCAGCAGCTACTCAGGTCCGACCCGGGACTTCGCCTACGAGCAGTACTTC
TRBV27,-,few,TRBJ1-2,CASSFRTGFGYTF,TGTGCCAGCAGTTTCCGAACCGGCTTTGGCTACACCTTC
TRBV29-1,TRBD1,few,TRBJ2-7,CGAVDRGEQYF,TGCGGCGCCGTAGACAGGGGCGAGCAGTACTTC
TRBV6-2/TRBV6-3,TRBD2,-,TRBJ2-1,CASRRGSSGHNEQFF,TGTGCCAGCAGGCGTGGGTCTAGCGGACACAATGAGCAGTTCTTC
TRBV28,-,-,TRBJ2-2,CASSFGVLWRNTGELFF,TGTGCCAGCAGTTTTGGAGTATTGTGGAGGAACACCGGGGAGCTGTTTTTT
TRBV11-2,-,few,TRBJ1-1,CASSLGMGRVNTEAFF,TGTGCCAGCAGCTTAGGAATGGGGAGGGTGAACACTGAAGCTTTCTTT
TRBV5-1,-,-,TRBJ2-1,CASSLGGAPHYNEQFF,TGCGCCAGCAGCTTGGGAGGGGCCCCCCACTACAATGAGCAGTTCTTC
TRBV28,-,-,TRBJ2-5,CASSLFTAAQETQYF,TGTGCCAGCAGTTTGTTTACAGCAGCCCAAGAGACCCAGTACTTC
TRBV4-3,-,-,TRBJ2-5,CASSQELGRQETQYF,TGCGCCAGCAGCCAAGAATTAGGGCGCCAAGAGACCCAGTACTTC
TRBV27,-,few,TRBJ1-5,CASSNQYSNQPQHF,TGTGCCAGCAGCAATCAGTATAGCAATCAGCCCCAGCATTTT
TRBV3-1,TRBD2,few,TRBJ2-1,CASSQARGSGSNNEQFF,TGTGCCAGCAGCCAAGCCAGAGGGAGCGGGAGTAACAATGAGCAGTTCTTC
TRBV10-3,-,few,TRBJ2-5,CAMRAENGETQYF,TGTGCCATGCGGGCCGAAAATGGGGAGACCCAGTACTTC
TRBV20-1,TRBD1,few,TRBJ2-7,CSARDPRGPGEQYF,TGCAGTGCTAGAGATCCCAGGGGGCCGGGGGAGCAGTACTTC
TRBV4-3,-,-,TRBJ1-5,CASSQSRFSNQPQHF,TGCGCCAGCAGCCAATCACGATTTAGCAATCAGCCCCAGCATTTT
TRBV7-6,-,few,TRBJ1-6,CASSLKGYSPLHF,TGTGCCAGCAGCTTGAAGGGTTACTCACCCCTCCACTTT
TRBV2,-,-,TRBJ2-3,CASMGWGSTDTQYF,TGTGCCAGCATGGGTTGGGGCTCCACAGATACGCAGTATTTT
TRBV6-6,TRBD1,once,TRBJ1-1,CASSHGQGRAFF,TGTGCCAGCAGTCACGGACAGGGGAGGGCTTTCTTT
TRBV24-1,-,-,TRBJ2-3,CATSKDYTDTQYF,TGTGCCACCAGCAAGGACTACACAGATACGCAGTATTTT
TRBV9,-,few,TRBJ2-2,CASSPYPGELFF,TGTGCCAGCAGCCCATACCCCGGGGAGCTGTTTTTT
TRBV12-3/TRBV12-4,-,few,TRBJ2-7,CASSQLAEQYF,TGTGCCAGCAGCCAGCTGGCCGAGCAGTACTTC
TRBV12-3/TRBV12-4,-,-,TRBJ2-3,CASSLVEPVGDTQYF,TGTGCCAGCAGTTTAGTAGAACCGGTTGGGGATACGCAGTATTTT
TRBV7-9,TRBD2,-,TRBJ2-1,CASSPPSGLPYNEQFF,TGTGCCAGCAGCCCCCCCTCGGGACTACCATACAATGAGCAGTTCTTC
TRBV7-9,-,few,TRBJ2-7,CASSLTGTKGNEQYF,TGTGCCAGCAGCTTGACCGGGACAAAGGGAAACGAGCAGTACTTC
TRBV7-9,-,-,TRBJ2-7,CASSLRSSLRTNYEQYF,TGTGCCAGCAGCTTACGTTCCAGCCTTCGAACAAACTACGAGCAGTACTTC
TRBV28,-,once,TRBJ2-5,CASQGGGQETQYF,TGTGCCAGTCAGGGGGGAGGCCAAGAGACCCAGTACTTC
TRBV9,TRBD2,-,TRBJ2-1,CASSVDGGAYNEQFF,TGTGCCAGCAGCGTAGACGGGGGGGCCTACAATGAGCAGTTCTTC
TRBV3-1,-,-,TRBJ2-4,CASSQEGGEQNIQYF,TGTGCCAGCAGCCAAGAAGGGGGGGAGCAAAACATTCAGTACTTC
TRBV11-2,TRBD1,few,TRBJ2-7,CASSVRDRGNEQYF,TGTGCCAGCAGCGTCCGGGACAGGGGAAACGAGCAGTACTTC
TRBV7-9,-,few,TRBJ1-2,CASSLAREILSNYGYTF,TGTGCCAGCAGCTTAGCGCGGGAAATCCTTTCTAACTATGGCTACACCTTC
TRBV9,TRBD1,-,TRBJ1-2,CASSPDRGRGYGYTF,TGTGCCAGCAGCCCGGACAGGGGGCGAGGCTATGGCTACACCTTC
TRBV7-9,-,-,TRBJ2-7,CASSVLGDRVEQYF,TGTGCCAGCAGTGTACTCGGGGATAGGGTCGAGCAGTACTTC
TRBV12-3/TRBV12-4,-,-,TRBJ1-5,CASSPQQVQPQHF,TGTGCCAGCAGCCCTCAGCAGGTCCAGCCCCAGCATTTT
TRBV28,TRBD2,-,TRBJ2-7,CASSLASSGKTYEQYF,TGTGCCAGCAGTTTAGCGTCTAGCGGGAAAACCTACGAGCAGTACTTC
TRBV10-3,TRBD2,-,TRBJ2-1,CAIRPSGGNNEQFF,TGTGCCATCAGACCTAGCGGGGGTAACAATGAGCAGTTCTTC
TRBV24-1,-,few,TRBJ2-5,CATSDPTGTGETQYF,TGTGCCACCAGTGACCCTACAGGGACCGGGGAGACCCAGTACTTC
TRBV3-1,-,-,TRBJ2-2,CASSPFGTSGELFF,TGTGCCAGCAGCCCCTTCGGGACGTCCGGGGAGCTGTTTTTT
TRBV29-1,TRBD1,-,TRBJ1-4,CSVVLGGAFLNEKLFF,TGCAGCGTTGTCTTAGGGGGCGCCTTTCTTAATGAAAAACTGTTTTTT
TRBV29-1,TRBD1,once,TRBJ1-6,CSVQTGTGDSPLHF,TGCAGCGTCCAAACCGGGACAGGGGACTCACCCCTCCACTTT
TRBV4-3,TRBD1,-,TRBJ1-1,CASSLKGGSGEAFF,TGCGCCAGCAGCCTGAAAGGGGGCTCGGGTGAAGCTTTCTTT